Below, one TCR beta chain is given with its context. Its antigen remains unknown. The CDR3 covers 15 residues. Germline assignment: CDR1 SGHAT and CDR2 FQNNGV. The record originates from a study of CXCR3-negative and CXCR3-positive naive CD8 T cells. CD8+ T cell subsets were each sorted in triplicate, approximately 270,000 cells apiece. Naive CD8+ T cells showed a CD45RO-CCR7+CD27+CD95- phenotype. UMI-labeled TRB cDNA libraries were prepared by 5' RACE. One entry per CDR3 protein, without DNA, is what TCRdb gives after re-calling the 5' RACE reads. The sample includes approximately 74,000 distinct CDR3 sequences. Study-wide results and limits: High diversity, comparable across both naive subsets, contrasted with much lower diversity in memory CD8+ cells. Naive CXCR3-positive cells had TRB CDR3s more hydrophobic than those of CXCR3-negative naive cells.

The chain has TRBV11-2 and TRBJ2-3; TCRdb outputs TRBD2, but without DNA this stays unchecked. The specimen sequenced was naive CXCR3- CD8+ T cells from blood. Regarding subset: CD45RO-CCR7+CD27+CD95- naive CD8+ T cells lacking CXCR3 (TNR3-). This receptor was taken from a human donor in good health. Some clones in this sample may be carry-over from other donors' samples. CDR3 residues: CASSSRLAVTDTQYF.